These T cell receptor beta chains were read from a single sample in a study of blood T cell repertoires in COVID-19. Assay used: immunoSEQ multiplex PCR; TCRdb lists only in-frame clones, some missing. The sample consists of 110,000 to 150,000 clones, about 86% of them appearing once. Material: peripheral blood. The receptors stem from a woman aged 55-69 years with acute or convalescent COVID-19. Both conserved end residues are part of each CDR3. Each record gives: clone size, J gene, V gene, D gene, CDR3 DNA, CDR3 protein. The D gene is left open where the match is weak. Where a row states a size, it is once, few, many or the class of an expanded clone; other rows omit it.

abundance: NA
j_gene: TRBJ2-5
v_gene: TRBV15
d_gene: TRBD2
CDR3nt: TGTGCCACCAGTTTAAGACTAGCGGGGGGAGAGACCCAGTACTTC
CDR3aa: CATSLRLAGGETQYF

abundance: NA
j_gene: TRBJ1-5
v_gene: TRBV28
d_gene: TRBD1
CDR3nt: TGTGCCAGCATTGGCCTACTGGACAGGCCTAATCAGCCCCAGCATTTT
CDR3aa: CASIGLLDRPNQPQHF

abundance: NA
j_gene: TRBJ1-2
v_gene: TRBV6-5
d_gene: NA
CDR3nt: TGTGCCAGCAGCCGGGAATCTAACTATGGCTACACCTTC
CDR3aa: CASSRESNYGYTF

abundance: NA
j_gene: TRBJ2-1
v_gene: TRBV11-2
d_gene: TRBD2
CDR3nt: TGTGCCAGCAGCCTAAGCGGGGTTAACAATGAGCAGTTCTTC
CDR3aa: CASSLSGVNNEQFF

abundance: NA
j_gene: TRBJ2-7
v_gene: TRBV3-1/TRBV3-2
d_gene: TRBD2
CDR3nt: TGTGCCAGCAGTCGTGGACTAGCGAGACCCTACGAGCAGTACTTC
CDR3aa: CASSRGLARPYEQYF

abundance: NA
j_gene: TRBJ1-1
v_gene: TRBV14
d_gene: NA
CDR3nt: TGTGCCAGCAGCCAATACCGACATCTCTCTGAAGCTTTCTTT
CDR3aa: CASSQYRHLSEAFF

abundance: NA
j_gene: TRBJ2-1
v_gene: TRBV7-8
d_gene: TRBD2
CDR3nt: TGTGCCAGCAGCTCATTGACTAGCGGGGGGAGCTCCTACAATGAGCAGTTCTTC
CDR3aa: CASSSLTSGGSSYNEQFF

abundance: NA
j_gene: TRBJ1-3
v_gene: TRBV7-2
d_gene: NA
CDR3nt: TGTGCCAGCAGCTCGTTCTCCGACTCCGAAGGAAACACCATATATTTT
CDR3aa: CASSSFSDSEGNTIYF

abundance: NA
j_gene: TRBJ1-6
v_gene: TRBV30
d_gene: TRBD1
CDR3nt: TGTGCCTGGAGCGTTTCAGGGGGCCCTAATTCACCCCTCCACTTT
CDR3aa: CAWSVSGGPNSPLHF

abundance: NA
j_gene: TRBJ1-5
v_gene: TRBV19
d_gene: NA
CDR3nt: TGTGCCAGTAGTGTAATGACGGAGGATCAGCCCCAGCATTTT
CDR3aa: CASSVMTEDQPQHF

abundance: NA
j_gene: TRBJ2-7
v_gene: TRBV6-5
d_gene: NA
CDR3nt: TGTGCCAGCAGCCCAGGGGGGTTCTACGAGCAGTACTTC
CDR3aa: CASSPGGFYEQYF

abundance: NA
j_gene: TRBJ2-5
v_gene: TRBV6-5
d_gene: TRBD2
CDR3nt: TGTGCCAGCAGTCCGCCCGGGACTAGCCGGGAGACCCAGTACTTC
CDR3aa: CASSPPGTSRETQYF

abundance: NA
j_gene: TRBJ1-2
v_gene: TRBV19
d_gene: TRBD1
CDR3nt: TGTGCCAGTACCCCGGACAGGCTTTATGGCTACACCTTC
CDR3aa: CASTPDRLYGYTF

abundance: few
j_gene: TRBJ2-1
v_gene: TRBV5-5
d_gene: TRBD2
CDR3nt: TGTGCCAGCAGCCCGATGGGACTAGCGAATGAGCAGTTCTTC
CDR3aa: CASSPMGLANEQFF

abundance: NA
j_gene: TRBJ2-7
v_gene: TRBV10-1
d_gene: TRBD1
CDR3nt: TGCGCCAGTCAGGGGGCCACCTCCTACGAGCAGTACTTC
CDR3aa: CASQGATSYEQYF

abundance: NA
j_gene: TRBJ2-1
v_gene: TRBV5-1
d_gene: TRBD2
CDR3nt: TGCGCCAGCTCGACTAGCGGGGATACGTACAATGAGCAGTTCTTC
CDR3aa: CASSTSGDTYNEQFF

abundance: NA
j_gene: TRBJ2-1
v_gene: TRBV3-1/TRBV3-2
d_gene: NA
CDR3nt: TGTGCCAGCAGCCAACCAGGGGTATTGGGGTACAATGAGCAGTTCTTC
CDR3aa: CASSQPGVLGYNEQFF

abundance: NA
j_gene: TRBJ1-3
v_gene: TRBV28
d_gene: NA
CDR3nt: TGTGCCAGCAGTTCGGGAAACACCATATATTTT
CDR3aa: CASSSGNTIYF

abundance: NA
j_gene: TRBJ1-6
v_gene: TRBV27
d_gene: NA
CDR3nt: TGTGCCAGCAGTACAGGGCTGGGTTCACCCCTCCACTTT
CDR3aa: CASSTGLGSPLHF

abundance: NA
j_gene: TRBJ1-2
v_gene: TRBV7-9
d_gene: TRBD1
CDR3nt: TGTGCCAGCAGCTTAGTAGGGTACGGACAGGGGAGGCAGGATGGCTACACCTTC
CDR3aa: CASSLVGYGQGRQDGYTF

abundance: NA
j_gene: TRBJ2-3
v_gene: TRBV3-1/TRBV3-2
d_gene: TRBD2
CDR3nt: TGTGCCAGCAGCCCGGGACTAGCGGGTCGATATACGCAGTATTTT
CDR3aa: CASSPGLAGRYTQYF

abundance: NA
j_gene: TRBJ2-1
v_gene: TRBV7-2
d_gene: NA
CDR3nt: TGTGCCAGCAGCCGCACCTTTGATGGCCTTTCCAATGAGCAGTTCTTC
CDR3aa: CASSRTFDGLSNEQFF

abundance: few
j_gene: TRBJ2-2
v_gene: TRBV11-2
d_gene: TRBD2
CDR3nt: TGTGCCAAGGGGTCGGCTAGCGGGGGAGAAAACACCGGGGAGCTGTTTTTT
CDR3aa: CAKGSASGGENTGELFF

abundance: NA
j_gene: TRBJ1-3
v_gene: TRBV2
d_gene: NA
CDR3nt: TGTGCCAGCAGCAGGGAGGGCTTTGGAAACACCATATATTTT
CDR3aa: CASSREGFGNTIYF

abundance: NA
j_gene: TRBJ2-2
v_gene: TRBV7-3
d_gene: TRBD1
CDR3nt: TGTGCCAGCAGCTACGACAGGGGGCGGGGCGCCGGGGAGCTGTTTTTT
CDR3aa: CASSYDRGRGAGELFF